This T cell receptor beta chain was observed in a study of blood T cells in healthy people across ages. No fewer than 5.5 micrograms of total RNA were isolated from every sample. As regards this clonotype: Compared with germline, one end of the junction differs, possibly owing to a read error.

Next came a second PCR, run for about 7 to 12 cycles, which used a sample-barcoded 5' primer along with a J-beta primer mix. A minimum of 2.5 million CDR3-containing paired-end reads was obtained for each sample. MiXCR was run by TCRdb on the 5' RACE reads, yielding one entry per CDR3 protein. The sample holds more than 900,000 distinct CDR3 sequences, about 29% seen once. These data were also filed under a second study, of T cells of mothers and their children. As that study records: Over 9 million TCR beta CDR3 reads were obtained from each mother, and a few million from each child.

This sequence originates from a woman aged 40 to 50 in good health. The sequencing input was blood.

In DNA, the CDR3 is TGTGCCAGCAGCCAAGACCACCGGGCCTCTGAGGCCAACGTCCTGACTTTC. It translates to CASSQDHRASEANVLTF. This sequence joins TRBV3-1 and TRBJ2-6; D remains unclear. CDR3 length: 17 amino acids. From germline, CDR1 is LGHDT and CDR2 YNNKEL (reference sequence).